Here is one T cell receptor (beta chain) with its context. What it binds is unknown. These data belong to a study of T cell responses to AZD1222 COVID-19 vaccine. V gave up 0 bases and J gave up 0 bases, with 4 bases separating them. The CDR3 length is 15 residues. Germline V lookup: CDR1 SGHRS, CDR2 YFSETQ. Notes on the study in general: The number of AZD1222 recipients seropositive at baseline was only 6 or 7. White British people made up most donors, females outnumbered males, and clonal diversity was possibly underestimated.

This table comes from immunoSEQ multiplex PCR, and its TCRdb copy is limited to in-frame clones, with some not included. The sample comprises 100,000 to 150,000 clones, 88% of which are singletons, and under 9% rests with the top ten. The chain combines TRBV5-1 with TRBJ2-6; D is ambiguous. The source of this sequence is an adult in good health. The material was peripheral blood, obtained on day 0 of AZD1222 vaccination. Here the CDR3 DNA reads TGCGCCAGCAGCTTGGTAACCTCTGGGGCCAACGTCCTGACTTTC. It codes for CASSLVTSGANVLTF. Complete variable domain (other parts from reference TRBV5-1 and TRBJ2-6): KAGVTQTPRYLIKTRGQQVTLSCSPISGHRSVSWYQQTPGQGLQFLFEYFSETQRNKGNFPGRFSGRQFSNSRSEMNVSTLELGDSALYLCASSLVTSGANVLTFGAGSRLTVL.